The 10 T cell receptor beta chains presented below share a single source sample, sequenced in a study of blood T cells in healthy people across ages. A second PCR of about 6 to 11 cycles used a sample-barcoded 5' primer and a J-beta primer mix. TCRdb recomputed calls from the 5' RACE reads with MiXCR, one row per CDR3 protein. Of 780,000 or so distinct CDR3 sequences in the sample, around three fifths were seen once. Source material: blood. Receptors were obtained from a man aged 35-49 years in good health.

There are a few counts of this clonotype. This chain connects TRBV6-6 to TRBJ2-7; either TRBD1 or TRBD2 may supply D (5 bases each). CDR1 and CDR2 from the germline V gene are MNHNY and SVGAGI (reference sequence). The V and J ends lost 4 bases and 6 bases respectively, with 16 bases between them. This CDR3 contains 14 residues. CDR3 in amino acids: CASSSGTALPEQYF. CDR3 DNA sequence: TGTGCCAGCAGTTCCGGGACCGCTCTCCCCGAGCAGTACTTC.

This chain joins TRBV7-2 and TRBJ2-5, with TRBD2 identical over 10 bases. Per germline, CDR1 SGHTA and CDR2 FQGNSA. Losses at the gene ends were 8 bases for V and 1 base for J; bases not matched to a gene: 7. The CDR3 contains 15 residues. This chain's CDR3 is CASGERGGVQETQYF. The CDR3 DNA sequence: TGTGCCAGCGGCGAGCGGGGGGGCGTCCAAGAGACCCAGTACTTC.

There are a few counts of this clonotype. This chain links TRBV28 with TRBJ2-5; 9 positions agree with TRBD2. The CDR3 is 12 amino acids. Looked up from germline, CDR1 is MDHEN and CDR2 is SYDVKM. V was clipped by 4 bases and J by 13 bases; unmatched bases: 7. The chain's CDR3 is CASSSGTSFPYF. CDR3 sequence (DNA): TGTGCCAGCAGTTCGGGGACTAGCTTTCCGTACTTC.

The chain joins TRBV3-1 to TRBJ2-5, with D tentatively TRBD2 (5 bases). CDR1 LGHDT and CDR2 YNNKEL come from the germline V gene (reference sequence). The V gene lost 9 bases and the J gene lost 5 bases, with 13 bases spanning the gap. The CDR3 has 12 residues. The CDR3 loop reads CASGEWEETQYF. CDR3 coding DNA: TGTGCCAGTGGCGAATGGGAGGAGACCCAGTACTTC.

The chain links TRBV9 to TRBJ2-1; 8 nucleotides match TRBD1. V lost 3 bases, J lost 8 bases, and 13 bases stayed unmatched. This CDR3 contains 16 residues. CDR1 is SGDLS, CDR2 YYNGEE, per germline. The CDR3 DNA reads as TGTGCCAGCAGCGCTTTGGACAGGGCATTAGTAGATGAGCAGTTCTTC. Protein sequence: CASSALDRALVDEQFF.

V usage is TRBV29-1 and J usage is TRBJ2-1, with 11 bases lining up with TRBD2. Unmatched junction bases numbered 18, after V lost 7 bases and J lost 1 base. Germline V gives CDR1 SQVTM, CDR2 ANQGSEA. The CDR3 length is 19 residues. CDR3 nucleotide sequence: TGCAGCGCCGGAGAAACGGGACTAGCGGAAGGGGGATCCTACAATGAGCAGTTCTTC. This gives the protein CSAGETGLAEGGSYNEQFF.

The chain is built from TRBV2 and TRBJ2-7; 8 positions match TRBD2. TRBJ2-5 explains the end of the DNA better; the J call may be wrong. There are 15 residues in the CDR3. Germline CDR1 SNHLY, CDR2 FYNNEI. The CDR3 DNA sequence: TGTGCCAGCAGTGAAGATGGCGGGAGGCAAGAGACCCAGTACTTC. It specifies CASSEDGGRQETQYF.

This clonotype has only a few counts. This sequence joins TRBV29-1 and TRBJ2-6; 7 bases are shared with TRBD2. V shed 4 bases, J shed 0 bases, and the junction held 0 bases outside the gene matches. Germline V gene data show CDR1 as SQVTM and CDR2 as ANQGSEA. The CDR3 runs to 14 residues. CDR3 region: CSVAGGSGANVLTF. CDR3 bases: TGCAGCGTTGCGGGGGGCTCTGGGGCCAACGTCCTGACTTTC.

This chain uses TRBV7-2 with TRBJ2-5; TRBD2 might be the D (7 bases). CDR1 and CDR2 from the germline V gene are SGHTA and FQGNSA. This CDR3 has 15 residues. The ends were cut back, 3 bases at V and 5 bases at J, with 16 bases in the middle. The CDR3 spells CASSFPVGGRETQYF. Here the CDR3 DNA reads TGTGCCAGCAGCTTCCCAGTGGGGGGGCGGGAGACCCAGTACTTC. The variable domain in full, with the rest retrieved from reference TRBV7-2 and TRBJ2-5, is GAGVSQSPSNKVTEKGKDVELRCDPISGHTALYWYRQSLGQGLEFLIYFQGNSAPDKSGLPSDRFSAERTGGSVSTLTIQRTQQEDSAVYLCASSFPVGGRETQYFGPGTRLLVL.

The chain combines TRBV7-2 with TRBJ2-3; D unresolved. Trimming pared 2 bases from V and 3 bases from J, leaving 9 bases between. Germline lookup yields CDR1 SGHTA and CDR2 FQGNSA. The CDR3 contains 14 residues. This CDR3 is CASSLSPRTDTQYF. The CDR3 DNA reads as TGTGCCAGCAGCTTATCGCCGCGGACAGATACGCAGTATTTT.